These T cell receptor beta chains were read from a single sample in a study of blood T cells in healthy people across ages. From the 5' RACE reads, TCRdb called clonotypes with MiXCR, one entry per CDR3 protein. Of 1 million or so distinct CDR3 sequences in the sample, almost 25% were seen once. This same sample was also part of a study on T cells of mothers and their children.

Sequencing input: blood. All receptors come from a girl aged 2 to 9 in good health. The CDR3 runs from the conserved cysteine through the conserved F or W. A D gene is named only where the DNA matches it firmly. Part of the rows lack a size; the others show once, few, many or a class for expanded clones.

clone_size d_call j_call v_call cdr3_aa cdr3_nt
few - TRBJ2-2 TRBV6-5 CASSYTRLTGELFF TGTGCCAGCAGTTACACCAGACTCACCGGGGAGCTGTTTTTT
- - TRBJ1-6 TRBV11-3 CASSLSGRRIHSALHF TGTGCCAGCAGCTTATCGGGACGGCGTATACACTCGGCCCTCCACTTT
few TRBD1 TRBJ2-5 TRBV5-1 CASSLGQGPKTQYF TGCGCCAGCAGCCTCGGACAGGGGCCGAAGACCCAGTACTTC
few TRBD1 TRBJ2-6 TRBV6-1 CASSEAGYSGTGAAGANVLTF TGTGCCAGCAGTGAAGCGGGGTATTCCGGGACAGGGGCTGCTGGGGCCAACGTCCTGACTTTC
few - TRBJ2-4 TRBV28 CATHASTKNIQYF TGTGCCACGCATGCTAGCACCAAAAACATTCAGTACTTC
- - TRBJ1-4 TRBV4-2 CASSQDDPAKLFF TGTGCCAGCAGCCAAGATGATCCGGCAAAACTGTTTTTT
- TRBD2 TRBJ2-1 TRBV2 CASSESGGPYNEQFF TGTGCCAGCAGTGAAAGCGGGGGGCCCTACAATGAGCAGTTCTTC
- TRBD1 TRBJ1-4 TRBV10-3 CAISQGGEKLFF TGTGCCATCTCGCAGGGGGGTGAAAAACTGTTTTTT
- - TRBJ2-3 TRBV15 CATSRVTGTDTQYF TGTGCCACCAGCAGAGTAACCGGGACAGATACGCAGTATTTT
- - TRBJ1-1 TRBV7-9 CASSFLTSRAFF TGTGCCAGCAGCTTTTTGACCTCTCGGGCTTTCTTT
- - TRBJ2-7 TRBV7-9 CASSNDRSYEQYF TGTGCCAGCAGCAATGACCGCTCCTACGAGCAGTACTTC
- TRBD1 TRBJ1-1 TRBV29-1 CSGSGGNTEAFF TGCAGCGGCTCAGGGGGGAACACTGAAGCTTTCTTT
- - TRBJ2-7 TRBV11-2 CASSCAYLDCYEQYF TGTGCCAGCAGCTGCGCCTACCTAGATTGCTACGAGCAGTACTTC
few - TRBJ1-4 TRBV28 CASSSRGGIWDEKLFF TGTGCCAGCAGTTCACGTGGAGGGATCTGGGATGAAAAACTGTTTTTT
- - TRBJ2-3 TRBV25-1 CASRRGASTDTQYF TGTGCCAGCAGAAGAGGCGCCAGCACAGATACGCAGTATTTT
- - TRBJ2-7 TRBV6-5 CASSSLLGEQYF TGTGCCAGCAGTTCCCTATTGGGGGAGCAGTACTTC
few - TRBJ1-5 TRBV9 CASSVEQLGPQHF TGTGCCAGCAGCGTAGAGCAGCTGGGGCCCCAGCATTTT
- - TRBJ2-7 TRBV20-1 CSATNSKTGEGRYEQYF TGCAGTGCTACGAACTCGAAGACAGGGGAGGGCCGGTACGAGCAGTACTTC
few TRBD1 TRBJ2-1 TRBV28 CASSLRYRDSGNEQFF TGTGCCAGCAGTTTGCGTTACCGGGACAGTGGCAATGAGCAGTTCTTC
- TRBD2 TRBJ2-2 TRBV10-3 CASVEREGDGELFF TGTGCCTCCGTAGAGCGGGAGGGAGACGGGGAGCTGTTTTTT
few - TRBJ2-7 TRBV9 CASSGAGNSEHEQYF TGTGCCAGCAGCGGAGCCGGGAATAGCGAGCACGAGCAGTACTTC